This T cell receptor beta chain emerged from a study of blood T cell repertoires in COVID-19. Whole-study context: Donors in the United States, Italy and Spain gave samples during acute or convalescent COVID-19. In each case, the material was cDNA or gDNA derived from T cells, B-cell-depleted T cells, or PBMCs.

Per the original methods: Reference gene primer amplification yielded estimated nucleated cell counts. Only in-frame clones appear in the TCRdb table, and some are missing; sequencing was by immunoSEQ multiplex PCR. Clone size and the V and J calls come from that table; the DNA yielded D and trimming. The data hold some 60,000 clones, with 75% to 95% observed a single time. Germline V lookup: CDR1 LGHNT, CDR2 FRNRAP. The V and J ends lost 4 bases and 8 bases, in that order; junction bases with no gene match: 6. The CDR3 is made up of 15 amino acids. The clonotype was recovered from a man aged 55 to 69 with acute or convalescent COVID-19. Sequenced sample: peripheral blood. This chain connects TRBV12-5 to TRBJ2-1, with 12 bases aligning to TRBD2. The CDR3 is CASGSPRLAGDEQFF. In nucleotides, the CDR3 is TGTGCTAGTGGTTCCCCCCGACTAGCGGGAGATGAGCAGTTCTTC.